This paragraph reports one TCR beta chain. This specimen belongs to a study of low-dose radiotherapy and immunotherapy resistance in tumors. Overall study: Cohort 1 was given 0.5 Gy per fraction every 2 weeks, for 6.5 Gy total. Every two weeks, the protocol called for intravenous cyclophosphamide at 200 mg/m2. It was given one day before each radiation and immunotherapy administration.

Priming of first-strand cDNA relied on TRAV- and TRBV-specific primers (covering alpha and beta chains). TCRs were amplified for approximately 21 PCR cycles with a constant-region primer and V-primer adapter. TCRdb re-called the reads with MiXCR, one entry per CDR3 protein. The data hold some 13,000 distinct CDR3 sequences, with roughly 70% observed a single time. Administered to the donors were nivolumab, ipilimumab, aspirin, low-dose cyclophosphamide and low-dose radiotherapy. This CDR3 contains 13 residues. Germline CDR1 is SQVTM and CDR2 is ANQGSEA. V was cut by 5 bases and J by 2 bases, with 9 bases left in between.

The rearrangement joins TRBV29-1 to TRBJ2-2; D might be TRBD1 (6 bases). The source of this sequence is a human donor with advanced metastatic prostate, ovarian, gallbladder or colorectal cancer (not recorded which). This table probably holds off-target reads from a library built for another chain. The CDR3 DNA reads TGCAGCGTTACAGGGAAAAACACCGGGGAGCTGTTTTTT. Protein product: CSVTGKNTGELFF.